This TCR beta chain was obtained from a study of cytomegalovirus exposure and HLA in healthy donors. General observations from the study: A later analysis linked a missense DCLRE1C variant to TCR beta V- and J-gene trimming.

Comments on this clone: Its antigen is not identified.

The PCR was carried out with 60 Vbeta primers and 13 Jbeta primers. The repertoire was sequenced with immunoSEQ multiplex PCR; TCRdb's copy has only in-frame clones and lacks some. The data contain 65,000 to 95,000 clones, around 79% of them singletons. CDR1 SGHTA and CDR2 FQGNSA come from the germline V gene. V gave up 0 bases and J gave up 0 bases; unmatched junction bases: 10. The CDR3 runs 18 residues. This clonotype originated in a man aged 30 to 39 in good health and CMV-seronegative. Sequencing was performed on PBMCs. The chain carries TRBV7-2 and TRBJ1-2; TRBD1 agrees at 7 bases. CDR3 sequence reads: CASSLADNRGSTNYGYTF. Written as DNA, the CDR3 is TGTGCCAGCAGCTTAGCGGATAACAGGGGTTCAACTAACTATGGCTACACCTTC.